This T cell receptor beta chain stems from a study of T cell responses to AZD1222 COVID-19 vaccine. Findings and limits, study-wide: In a largely white British group with more females than males, clonal diversity was possibly underestimated. Sampling that yielded the repertoires occurred only after the peak T cell response. Rises in breadth and depth of Spike-specific TCRs came after two AZD1222 doses.

With respect to this clone: The target antigen is unknown.

The method was immunoSEQ multiplex PCR; TCRdb's version includes in-frame clones alone and lacks a portion of them. The sample lists 150,000 to 200,000 clones; roughly 93% were seen once. V was pared by 0 bases and J by 4 bases, with 19 bases between. CDR3 length equals 17 residues. CDR1 and CDR2 from the germline V gene are SGHRS and YFSETQ. The J gene is TRBJ1-1, the V gene TRBV5-1; the D gene is possibly TRBD1 (5 bases). Sample: peripheral blood, taken on day 0 of AZD1222 vaccination. The sequence was collected from an adult in good health. In DNA form, the CDR3 reads TGCGCCAGCAGCTTGGGGGTTCGTTTAGGGGTAGGCACTGAAGCTTTCTTT. Its protein is CASSLGVRLGVGTEAFF.